The rows below give T cell receptor beta chains drawn from one sample of a study of immune characterization of retroperitoneal liposarcoma. MiXCR was run by TCRdb on the PCR reads, yielding one entry per CDR3 protein. The sample has approximately 7,000 distinct CDR3 sequences; 25% to 30% are singletons. Sequencing used blood. These receptors were obtained from a male donor with retroperitoneal liposarcoma. The CDR3 runs from the conserved cysteine through the conserved F or W. The order of the fields is D gene, V gene, J gene, CDR3 protein. The D gene is left open where the match is weak.

NA	TRBV6-6	NA	CASTPHGTLRSYEQYF
TRBD2	TRBV11-3	TRBJ2-1	CASSPIAGSYNEQFF
TRBD1	TRBV12-3/TRBV12-4	NA	CASSLGTGMNEQYF
NA	TRBV20-1	TRBJ1-3	CSARPNRAGNTIYF
TRBD2	TRBV12-3/TRBV12-4	TRBJ2-1	CASSFLAGVAFSYNEQFF
NA	TRBV7-2	TRBJ2-1	CASSLDGSLEQFF
TRBD1	TRBV5-1	TRBJ2-1	CASNTGGSNEQFF
NA	TRBV12-3/TRBV12-4	TRBJ2-5	CASSLNGRGSEQYF
NA	TRBV4-1	TRBJ2-1	CASSQTRALAGDEQFF
NA	TRBV6-1	TRBJ2-2	CASSERAGSLAGELFF
TRBD2	TRBV12-3/TRBV12-4	TRBJ2-1	CASRPGTSGSPYNEQFF
TRBD2	TRBV9	TRBJ2-5	CASSPQAGAGEETQYF
NA	TRBV30	TRBJ1-1	CAWSKGVNTEAFF
NA	TRBV6-1	TRBJ2-1	CASSEQGHNEQFF
TRBD1	TRBV12-5	TRBJ2-1	CASGLAYPGQGGNEQFF
NA	TRBV6-6	TRBJ1-4	CASSYGLGGEGKLFF
TRBD2	TRBV7-2	TRBJ2-1	CASSSDGLAVNEQFF